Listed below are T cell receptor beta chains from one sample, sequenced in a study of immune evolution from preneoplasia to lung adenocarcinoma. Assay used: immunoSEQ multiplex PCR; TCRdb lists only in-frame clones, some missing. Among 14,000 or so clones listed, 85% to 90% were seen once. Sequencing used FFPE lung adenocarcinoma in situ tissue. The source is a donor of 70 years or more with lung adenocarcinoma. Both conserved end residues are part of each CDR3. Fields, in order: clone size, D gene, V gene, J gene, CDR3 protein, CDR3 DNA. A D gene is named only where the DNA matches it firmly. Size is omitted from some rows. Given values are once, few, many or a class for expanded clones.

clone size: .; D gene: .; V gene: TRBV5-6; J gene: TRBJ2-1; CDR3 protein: CASSLGAVPSQQFF; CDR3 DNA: TGTGCCAGCAGCTTGGGAGCGGTTCCTAGCCAGCAGTTCTTC
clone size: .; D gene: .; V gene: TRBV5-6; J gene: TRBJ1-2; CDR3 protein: CASSIRGIDYGYTF; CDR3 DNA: TGTGCCAGCAGCATACGAGGGATAGACTATGGCTACACCTTC
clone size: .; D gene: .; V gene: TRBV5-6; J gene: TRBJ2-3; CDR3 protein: CASSPTGRADTQYF; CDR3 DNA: TGTGCCAGCAGCCCGACAGGACGCGCAGATACGCAGTATTTT
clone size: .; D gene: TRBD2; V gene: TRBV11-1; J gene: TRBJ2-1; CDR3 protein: CASSSRTSEGLNEQFF; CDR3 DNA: TGTGCCAGCAGCTCCAGGACTAGCGAAGGCCTCAATGAGCAGTTCTTC
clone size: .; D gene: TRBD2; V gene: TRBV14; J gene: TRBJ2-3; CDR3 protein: CASSQDYSGRNTQYF; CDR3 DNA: TGTGCCAGCAGCCAAGACTATAGCGGGAGGAATACGCAGTATTTT
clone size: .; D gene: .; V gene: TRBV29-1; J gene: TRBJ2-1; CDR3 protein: CSVARGEQFF; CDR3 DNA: TGCAGCGTTGCGAGAGGTGAGCAGTTCTTC
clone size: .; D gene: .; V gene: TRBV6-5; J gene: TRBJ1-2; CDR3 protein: CASSYLVGGGYTF; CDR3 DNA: TGTGCCAGCAGTTACCTCGTTGGAGGGGGCTACACCTTC
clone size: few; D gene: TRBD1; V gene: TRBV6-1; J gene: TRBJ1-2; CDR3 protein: CASNQDRALYGYTF; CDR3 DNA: TGTGCCAGCAATCAGGACAGGGCCCTCTATGGCTACACCTTC
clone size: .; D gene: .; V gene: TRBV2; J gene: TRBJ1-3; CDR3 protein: CASEGAGNTIYF; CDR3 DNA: TGTGCCAGCGAGGGCGCTGGAAACACCATATATTTT
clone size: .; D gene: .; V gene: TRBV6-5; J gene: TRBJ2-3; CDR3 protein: CASSSTTDTQYF; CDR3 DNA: TGTGCCAGCAGTTCTACCACAGATACGCAGTATTTT
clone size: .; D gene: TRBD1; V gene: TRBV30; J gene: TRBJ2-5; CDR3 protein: CAWSRGQGRQETQYF; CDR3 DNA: TGTGCCTGGAGTCGGGGACAGGGCAGACAAGAGACCCAGTACTTC
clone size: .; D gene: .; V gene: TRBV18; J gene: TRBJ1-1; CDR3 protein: CASSPRQEGNTEAFF; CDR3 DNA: TGTGCCAGCTCACCTCGTCAGGAGGGGAACACTGAAGCTTTCTTT
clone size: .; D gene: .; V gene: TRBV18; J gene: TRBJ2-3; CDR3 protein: CASSPTDTQYF; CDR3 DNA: TGTGCCAGCTCACCCACAGATACGCAGTATTTT
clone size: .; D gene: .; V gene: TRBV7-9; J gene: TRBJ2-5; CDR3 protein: CASSWEDANFVQETQYF; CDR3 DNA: TGTGCCAGCAGCTGGGAGGACGCAAACTTTGTCCAAGAGACCCAGTACTTC
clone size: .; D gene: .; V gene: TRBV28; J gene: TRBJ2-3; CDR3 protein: CASSFWRGGNTQYF; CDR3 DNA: TGTGCCAGCAGTTTTTGGAGGGGGGGAAATACGCAGTATTTT
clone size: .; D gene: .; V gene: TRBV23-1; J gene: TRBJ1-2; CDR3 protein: CASSQSVGSKERGYTF; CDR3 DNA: TGCGCCAGCAGTCAATCCGTGGGTTCCAAGGAGAGGGGCTACACCTTC
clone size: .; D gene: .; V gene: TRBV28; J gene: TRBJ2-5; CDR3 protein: CASSFHATVNSETQYF; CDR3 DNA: TGTGCCAGCAGTTTTCATGCCACGGTAAATTCAGAGACCCAGTACTTC
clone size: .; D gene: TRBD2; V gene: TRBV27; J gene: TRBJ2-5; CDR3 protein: CASSLTGTSGQETQYF; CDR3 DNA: TGTGCCAGCAGTTTAACAGGGACTAGCGGGCAAGAGACCCAGTACTTC
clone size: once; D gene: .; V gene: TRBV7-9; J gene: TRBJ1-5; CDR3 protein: CASSSTLSNQPQHF; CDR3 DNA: TGTGCCAGCAGCAGTACCCTTAGCAATCAGCCCCAGCATTTT
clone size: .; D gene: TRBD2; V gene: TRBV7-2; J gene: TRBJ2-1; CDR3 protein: CASSPRTSGRGNEQFF; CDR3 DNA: TGTGCCAGCAGCCCGAGGACTAGCGGGAGGGGGAATGAGCAGTTCTTC
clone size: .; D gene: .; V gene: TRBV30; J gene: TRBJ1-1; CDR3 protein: CAWRDWDGTLSTDTEAFF; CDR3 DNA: TGTGCCTGGAGAGACTGGGACGGTACCCTTTCGACGGACACTGAAGCTTTCTTT
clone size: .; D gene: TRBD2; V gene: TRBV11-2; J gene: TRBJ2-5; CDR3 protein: CASSSGLAGETQYF; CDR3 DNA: TGTGCCAGCAGCTCGGGACTAGCGGGAGAGACCCAGTACTTC
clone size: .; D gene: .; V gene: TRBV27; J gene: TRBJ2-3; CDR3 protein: CASRLSDTQYF; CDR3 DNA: TGTGCCAGCCGACTATCTGATACGCAGTATTTT
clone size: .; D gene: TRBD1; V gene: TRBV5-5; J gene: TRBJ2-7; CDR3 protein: CASSRGQDYEQYF; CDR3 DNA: TGTGCCAGCAGCAGAGGACAGGACTACGAGCAGTACTTC
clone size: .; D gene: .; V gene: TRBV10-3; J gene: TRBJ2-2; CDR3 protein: CAISESSRAENTGELFF; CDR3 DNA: TGTGCCATCAGTGAGTCGTCGAGAGCGGAGAACACCGGGGAGCTGTTTTTT
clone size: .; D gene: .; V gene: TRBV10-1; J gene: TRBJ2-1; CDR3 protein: CASSESGRNEQFF; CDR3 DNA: TGCGCCAGCAGTGAGTCGGGCCGCAATGAGCAGTTCTTC
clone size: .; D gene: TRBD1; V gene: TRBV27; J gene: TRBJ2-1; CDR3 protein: CATTGTGGVGSYNEQFF; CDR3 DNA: TGTGCCACCACCGGGACAGGGGGAGTCGGCTCCTACAATGAGCAGTTCTTC
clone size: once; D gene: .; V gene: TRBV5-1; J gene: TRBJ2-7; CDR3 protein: CASSLDRVNNEQYF; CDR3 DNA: TGCGCCAGCAGCTTGGACAGGGTCAACAACGAGCAGTACTTC